This TCR beta chain was documented in a study of technical replicates of blood from a handful of donors. Repertoires were generated with immunoSEQ multiplex PCR, while TCRdb's copy carries only in-frame clones and drops some. In the table there are about 70,000 clones, approximately 90% of which are singletons. The V gene end was trimmed by 5 bases and the J gene end by 0 bases; junction bases not matched to a gene: 2. This CDR3 contains 15 residues. The germline V gene has CDR1 GTSNPN and CDR2 SVGIG (reference sequence). The chain is built from TRBV30 and TRBJ1-6; 9 bases are shared with TRBD1. The sample taken for sequencing was PBMCs. This receptor was taken from a human donor in good health. Some clones in this sample may be carry-over from other donors' samples. CDR3 bases: TGTGCCTGGGGACAGGGGAGCTCCTATAATTCACCCCTCCACTTT. This gives the protein CAWGQGSSYNSPLHF. The full variable domain, rest sourced from reference TRBV30 and TRBJ1-6, is SQTIHQWPATLVQPVGSPLSLECTVEGTSNPNLYWYRQAAGRGLQLLFYSVGIGQISSEVPQNLSASRPQDRQFILSSKKLLLSDSGFYLCAWGQGSSYNSPLHFGNGTRLTVT.